This TCR beta chain was sequenced for a study of CD8+ T cells in alopecia areata. General study results and limits: The study found that many expanded lesional clones persisted in scalp and blood during tofacitinib. Researchers say the link of baseline CD8+ expansion to response remains uncertain, with one nonresponder.

The sample's treatment: oral pan-JAK inhibitor, 5-10 mg twice daily. Lesional scalp tissue (obtained by punch biopsy) and peripheral blood were collected from alopecia areata patients. Sorted out of PBMCs were CD4+ T cells and CD8+ T cells. The CDR3 consists of 12 residues. V gave up 4 bases and J gave up 5 bases, with 8 bases separating them. The V gene's germline CDR1 is SEHNR and CDR2 FQNEAQ (reference sequence). As regards this clone: What it recognizes is unknown.

RNA was isolated and reverse transcribed to cDNA, the sequencing template. The repertoire was sequenced with immunoSEQ multiplex PCR; TCRdb's copy has only in-frame clones and lacks some. Found here are 250,000 to 300,000 clones, nearly 60% of them singletons; the top ten hold about 1.7%. The sequences come from CD4+ T cells sorted from blood, collected at week 24, from a patient treated with tofacitinib. This rearrangement joins TRBV7-9 to TRBJ2-5; D uncertain. The receptor was derived from a human donor with alopecia areata. This CDR3 is CASSSVGETQYF. For the CDR3, the DNA is TGTGCCAGCAGCTCAGTTGGGGAGACCCAGTACTTC.